The next 21 T cell receptor beta chains were all read from a single sample in a study of blood T cell repertoires in COVID-19. Clones were sequenced by immunoSEQ multiplex PCR, and TCRdb holds only the in-frame ones, with some missing. The sample holds about 180,000 clones, roughly 84% seen once. The sequenced material came from peripheral blood. All receptors derive from a woman aged 35 to 49 with COVID-19, enrolled during active disease.

The gene calls are TRBV7-8 and TRBJ2-2, with TRBD1 matching over 10 bases. Germline lookup yields CDR1 SGHVS and CDR2 FQNEAQ. The CDR3 covers 20 residues. After removal of 2 bases from V and 4 bases from J, the junction contained 16 bases not matched to a gene. The CDR3 sequence is CASSLYGTGELAETTGELFF. The CDR3 DNA sequence: TGTGCCAGCAGCTTATACGGGACAGGGGAACTAGCGGAGACCACCGGGGAGCTGTTTTTT.

This clone was seen just once. The CDR3 DNA follows: TGTGCCAGCTCAGTCGACAGGGATGGGGGCACTGAAGCTTTCTTT. It encodes CASSVDRDGGTEAFF. This chain connects TRBV18 to TRBJ1-1; TRBD1 matches 7 bases. The trim removed 5 bases at V and 4 bases at J, leaving 10 bases unmatched. The CDR3 totals 15 residues. CDR1 and CDR2 (germline): KGHSH, LQKENI. The full variable domain, rest sourced from reference TRBV18 and TRBJ1-1, is NAGVMQNPRHLVRRRGQEARLRCSPMKGHSHVYWYRQLPEEGLKFMVYLQKENIIDESGMPKERFSAEFPKEGPSILRIQQVVRGDSAAYFCASSVDRDGGTEAFFGQGTRLTVV.

The J gene is TRBJ2-1, the V gene TRBV6-5, with TRBD2 identical over 12 bases. The J segment lost 5 bases and the V segment lost 5 bases, leaving 4 bases of the junction unmatched. Germline V gene sequence: CDR1 MNHEY, CDR2 SVGAGI. This CDR3 is 15 amino acids long. CDR3 sequence reads: CASSTGLAGHNEQFF. CDR3 nucleotide sequence: TGTGCCAGCAGTACGGGACTAGCGGGCCACAATGAGCAGTTCTTC.

This chain joins TRBV3-1 (or the pseudogene TRBV3-2) and TRBJ2-2; TRBD2 aligns across 9 bases. Germline CDR1 is LGHDT and CDR2 is YNNKEL (reference sequence). The CDR3 runs to 15 residues. Trimming cost V 4 bases and J 4 bases; bases outside gene matches: 4. CDR3 sequence: CASSPGLAFTGELFF. The CDR3 DNA is TGTGCCAGCAGCCCGGGACTAGCATTCACCGGGGAGCTGTTTTTT.

Concerning this clone itself: Other DNA sequences in the sample encode the same CDR3. V and J are TRBV3-1 (or the pseudogene TRBV3-2) and TRBJ1-1, with 10 bases fitting TRBD1. CDR1 and CDR2 from the germline V gene are LGHDT and YNNKEL (reference sequence). This CDR3 spans 14 amino acids. J was trimmed by 4 bases and V by 6 bases; bases with no gene match: 5. The CDR3 coding sequence is TGTGCCAGCAGAGACAGGGGGCCCGTCACTGAAGCTTTCTTT. Amino acid sequence: CASRDRGPVTEAFF.

The chain combines TRBV3-1 (or the pseudogene TRBV3-2) with TRBJ2-2, with D possibly matching TRBD2 (6 bases). The CDR3 length is 15 residues. Germline assignment: CDR1 LGHDT and CDR2 YNNKEL (reference sequence). Trimming took off 1 base at V and 9 bases at J, with 15 bases between the two ends. The CDR3 coding sequence is TGTGCCAGCAGCCAAGTGGGACTTACCAGGAGGGAGCTGTTTTTT. It codes for CASSQVGLTRRELFF.

J is TRBJ2-1 and V is TRBV28; 11 bases are shared with TRBD2. The germline V gene has CDR1 MDHEN and CDR2 SYDVKM. The CDR3 is 15 residues long. V gave up 10 bases and J gave up 8 bases; unmatched junction bases: 13. The CDR3 loop reads CATTERLAGGDEQFF. The CDR3 region has the DNA TGTGCCACCACCGAAAGGCTAGCGGGAGGCGATGAGCAGTTCTTC.

The table lists this clone with a count of one. This chain uses TRBV19 with TRBJ1-4, with D perhaps TRBD1 (6 bases). CDR1 is LNHDA and CDR2 is SQIVND in the germline V gene (reference sequence). Trimming stripped 3 bases from V and 8 bases from J, with 13 bases between. The CDR3 is 14 amino acids. In DNA, the CDR3 is TGTGCCAGTAGTATTGGGGCAGGGGCGGAAAAACTGTTTTTT. It specifies CASSIGAGAEKLFF.

V is TRBV6-6 and J is TRBJ1-3; 7 nucleotides match TRBD1. This CDR3 is built from 14 residues. The trim removed 6 bases at V and 3 bases at J, leaving 5 bases unmatched. Germline assignment: CDR1 MNHNY and CDR2 SVGAGI (reference sequence). DNA for the CDR3: TGTGCCAGCAGAACGACAGGGAGTGGAAACACCATATATTTT. It translates to CASRTTGSGNTIYF.

The chain has TRBV4-1 and TRBJ1-1; TRBD1 matches at 8 bases. The CDR3 covers 18 residues. The J segment lost 1 base and the V segment lost 0 bases, leaving 10 bases of the junction unmatched. Germline V lookup: CDR1 MGHRA, CDR2 YSYEKL. CDR3 nucleotides: TGCGCCAGCAGCCAAGATGCGCCAGGGGGCGTACCGAACACTGAAGCTTTCTTT. Translated: CASSQDAPGGVPNTEAFF.

The chain carries TRBV6-5 and TRBJ1-6, with D tentatively TRBD1 (6 bases). Germline V gene lookup returns CDR1 MNHEY and CDR2 SVGAGI. V lost 4 bases and J 9 bases, leaving 16 bases between the germline ends. This CDR3 has 15 amino acids. The CDR3 DNA reads as TGTGCCAGCAGTTCCCCGGGGGGCGCAGGTTCACCCCTCCACTTT. Amino acids: CASSSPGGAGSPLHF.

This chain links TRBV5-6 with TRBJ1-3; D is uncertain. The germline CDR1 and CDR2 sequences are SGHDT and YYEEEE. Between the trimmed V and J ends, which lost 3 bases and 1 base, there was a span of 14 bases. This CDR3 region has 16 residues. In DNA form, the CDR3 reads TGTGCCAGCAGCTCGGGGATCCCCAAGTCTGGAAACACCATATATTTT. Amino acid sequence: CASSSGIPKSGNTIYF.

The rearrangement links TRBV5-4 to TRBJ2-3; D may be TRBD2 (5 bases). Germline V CDR1 and CDR2: SGHNT, YYREEE (reference sequence). Trimming left V 3 bases short and J 2 bases short, with 7 bases between. The length of the CDR3 is 13 residues. CDR3 sequence: CASSSGFTDTQYF. As DNA, the CDR3 is TGTGCCAGCAGCTCGGGATTCACAGATACGCAGTATTTT.

The chain joins TRBV20-1 to TRBJ1-6; D is uncertain. Looked up from germline, CDR1 is DFQATT and CDR2 is SNEGSKA (reference sequence). Trimming removed 3 bases at V and 7 bases at J, with 13 bases between. The CDR3 totals 14 residues. CDR3 loop: CSASYGNFNSPLHF. The CDR3, as DNA: TGCAGTGCTAGTTACGGGAATTTCAATTCACCCCTCCACTTT.

This clone occurred a few times. In DNA, the CDR3 is TGTGCCAGCAGACGGGACATCTCTAGGGACACTGAAGCTTTCTTT. It encodes CASRRDISRDTEAFF. This chain links TRBV5-5 with TRBJ1-1; D may be TRBD1 (6 bases). The CDR3 totals 15 residues. Trimming removed 5 bases from V and 3 bases from J, with 17 bases in between. Germline V gene data show CDR1 as SGHKS and CDR2 as YYEKEE (reference sequence).

The chain joins TRBV19 to TRBJ2-7; perhaps TRBD1 as D (6 bases). V was shortened by 7 bases and J by 6 bases, with 16 bases between the two germline ends. This CDR3 spans 13 amino acids. The germline V gene has CDR1 LNHDA and CDR2 SQIVND (reference sequence). Written as DNA, the CDR3 is TGTGCCAGTACCAACCTACAGGGTTCCGAGCAGTACTTC. Its protein is CASTNLQGSEQYF.

V usage is TRBV11-2 and J usage is TRBJ1-4; D might be TRBD1 (6 bases). The germline V and J ends were trimmed by 5 bases and 12 bases, with 13 bases remaining between them. This CDR3 has 12 residues. Germline lookup yields CDR1 SGHAT and CDR2 FQNNGV. CDR3: CASSQGGGELFF. CDR3 sequence (DNA): TGTGCCAGCAGCCAAGGGGGTGGGGAACTGTTTTTT. Looking up the rest from reference TRBV11-2 and TRBJ1-4 gives the full variable domain: EAGVAQSPRYKIIEKRQSVAFWCNPISGHATLYWYQQILGQGPKLLIQFQNNGVVDDSQLPKDRFSAERLKGVDSTLKIQPAKLEDSAVYLCASSQGGGELFFGSGTQLSVL.

The chain couples TRBV9 to TRBJ2-7, with TRBD1 as a possible D gene (5 bases). From germline, CDR1 is SGDLS and CDR2 YYNGEE. There are 17 residues in the CDR3. The germline V and J ends were trimmed by 3 bases and 5 bases, with 24 bases remaining between them. Here the CDR3 DNA reads TGTGCCAGCAGCGCCGAACACCGGACAAGAAAGTCGGACGAGCAGTACTTC. It specifies CASSAEHRTRKSDEQYF. The variable domain in full, completed from reference TRBV9 and TRBJ2-7, reads DSGVTQTPKHLITATGQRVTLRCSPRSGDLSVYWYQQSLDQGLQFLIQYYNGEERAKGNILERFSAQQFPDLHSELNLSSLELGDSALYFCASSAEHRTRKSDEQYFGPGTRLTVT.

This chain joins TRBV4-1 and TRBJ1-2; unclear D gene. The CDR3 spans 17 residues. CDR1 is MGHRA and CDR2 is YSYEKL in the germline V gene. V lost 4 bases and J 3 bases, leaving 21 bases between the germline ends. The CDR3 DNA reads as TGCGCCAGCAGCCCGCACCGCGGAAGAAGGCCTGACTATGGCTACACCTTC. Translation: CASSPHRGRRPDYGYTF.

The chain employs TRBV2 and TRBJ2-5, with TRBD1 as a possible D gene (6 bases). CDR3 length: 14 amino acids. V shed 1 base and J shed 0 bases, with 6 bases lying between them. Germline CDR1 reads SNHLY; CDR2 reads FYNNEI. Here the CDR3 reads CASSEGTDQETQYF. The CDR3 DNA is TGTGCCAGCAGTGAAGGGACAGACCAAGAGACCCAGTACTTC. Together with reference TRBV2 and TRBJ2-5, the CDR3 gives the full variable domain: EPEVTQTPSHQVTQMGQEVILRCVPISNHLYFYWYRQILGQKVEFLVSFYNNEISEKSEIFDDQFSVERPDGSNFTLKIRSTKLEDSAMYFCASSEGTDQETQYFGPGTRLLVL.

The gene calls are TRBV9 and TRBJ2-7; a weak D match, TRBD1 (5 bases). Germline CDR1 is SGDLS and CDR2 is YYNGEE. The CDR3 covers 15 residues. The V gene lost 2 bases and the J gene lost 3 bases, with 15 bases spanning the gap. In DNA, the CDR3 is TGTGCCAGCAGCGTTGGCAGGGCCAGGGACTACGAGCAGTACTTC. Encoded protein: CASSVGRARDYEQYF.